This T cell receptor beta chain was profiled in a study of T cell responses to AZD1222 COVID-19 vaccine (dated by TCRdb to about 2021). Regarding the research as a whole: TCR sequencing covered over 230 trial participants: 200 to 210 given two doses of AZD1222 and approximately 25 given two doses of MenACWY control vaccine. Trial participants were enrolled into age subgroups of 18-55, 56-69 and 70-plus years, which contained about 150, 27 and 61 TCR-sequenced participants, respectively.

This clone was seen once. Its antigen remains unidentified. Base qualities are not at hand, and no much larger clone is one base apart. The time point label for this specimen denotes: about 28 days (+/-7) after the second vaccine dose. Because spike-specific TCR depth and breadth did not differ between the two schedules, AZD1222 recipients who got a second dose at roughly 4 weeks were pooled with those who got a second dose at roughly 12 weeks. Samples from vaccinated people were obtained from the UK trials COV001 and COV002, which included a single-blind randomized controlled phase 2/3 trial of AZD1222 (ChAdOx1 nCoV-19) in healthy adults. For TCRbeta chain sequencing, PBMC samples from trial participants were taken at day 0 and at day 28 after the second dose. Based on the germline V gene (reference sequence), the CDR1 and CDR2 sequences are MNHEY and SMNVEV. Inclusive of the bounding cysteine and phenylalanine, the CDR3 is 17 residues long. CDR3 DNA only is kept here, 51 bases in frame from base 1. V loses 3 bases of germline sequence and J loses 0 bases, and the interval between the two ends is 14 bases.

Paper-wide results and their limitations: In the small 56-69-year group, the increase in depth fell short of significance, most likely because of low power. Reportedly, almost half of the unique spike-specific TCRs recognized epitopes lying outside the regions that are mutated in the B.1.351 and B.1.1.7 variants. Conclusions about previously exposed vaccinees are limited because only a handful of AZD1222 recipients were SARS-CoV-2 seropositive at baseline. A significant rise in spike-specific TCR breadth and depth was observed after two AZD1222 doses relative to day 0 and relative to MenACWY recipients. Most participants were white British and females outnumbered males, and the authors suggested that clonal diversity may have been underestimated. Because no day 14 peak-response samples were available, repertoires were characterized only after the peak T cell response. Vaccine-associated CD4 TCRs spanned the whole spike protein, with dominant responses in regions 160-218 and 743-854.

The CDR3 regions of human TCRbeta chains were analyzed by immunosequencing. The paper's data handling went like this. Repertoire TCRs were matched against a reference library of SARS-CoV-2-specific TCRs generated with the MIRA antigen-specificity platform. Breadth was defined as the fraction of unique TCRs that were SARS-CoV-2-associated, and depth was defined as the fraction of total T cells that were SARS-CoV-2-associated. Using the MIRA data, each spike-specific TCR was mapped to the spike region that the TCR reacts to and placed in a CD4 or CD8 class. Log10-transformed breadth and depth values were compared by one-way ANOVA with Sidak's multiple comparisons tests. The table comes from immuneACCESS by way of TCRdb, which keeps in-frame sequences with V and J called. Part of the clones is missing from these tables; in studies checked, under half for an unresolved V gene and the rest for unknown reasons. The V and J calls and the clone size are those of that table, but D and trimming were determined from the DNA. Recorded for this sample are nearly 90,000 clones; about 88% of them occurred a single time. The ten largest make up roughly 5% of the sample.

This specimen consisted of peripheral blood, obtained 28 days after the second AZD1222 dose. The rearrangement joined TRBV27 to TRBJ2-2, and the D gene may be TRBD1, 5 bases matching. The receptor comes from an adult who received the AZD1222 COVID-19 vaccine. Here the CDR3 is given as CASSFVRPGTNTGELFF. The DNA reads as follows: TGTGCCAGCAGTTTTGTTAGACCAGGGACGAACACCGGGGAGCTGTTTTTT.